These 26 T cell receptor beta chains share one sample of origin, sequenced in a study of cytomegalovirus exposure and HLA in healthy donors. Only in-frame clones appear in the TCRdb table, and some are missing; sequencing was by immunoSEQ multiplex PCR. The table has around 300,000 clones, around 89% seen once. The sequenced material came from PBMCs. These receptors all come from a young woman in good health and CMV-seronegative.

The rearrangement links TRBV5-1 to TRBJ1-2; TRBD1 agrees at 8 bases. The junction had 5 bases not matched to a gene; V was cut back by 6 bases and J by 4 bases. The germline V gene encodes CDR1 SGHRS and CDR2 YFSETQ. The CDR3 runs 13 residues. The CDR3 nucleotides read TGCGCCAGCATGGGCGACAGGGGCTATGGCTACACCTTC. Protein product: CASMGDRGYGYTF. Filled out from reference TRBV5-1 and TRBJ1-2, the complete variable domain reads KAGVTQTPRYLIKTRGQQVTLSCSPISGHRSVSWYQQTPGQGLQFLFEYFSETQRNKGNFPGRFSGRQFSNSRSEMNVSTLELGDSALYLCASMGDRGYGYTFGSGTRLTVV.

The V gene is TRBV21-1, the J gene TRBJ1-1. TRBV21-1 is given as a pseudogene. The CDR3 runs to 15 residues. Written as DNA, the CDR3 is TGTGCCAGCAGCAAAGTCTCTAATGGTGACACTGAAGCTTTCTTT. It encodes CASSKVSNGDTEAFF.

The chain recombines TRBV27 with TRBJ1-2, with 10 bases fitting TRBD1. The CDR3 has 13 residues. The J segment lost 7 bases and the V segment lost 6 bases, leaving 5 bases of the junction unmatched. Germline CDR1 MNHEY, CDR2 SMNVEV (reference sequence). CDR3 nucleotide sequence: TGTGCCAGCAGGGCCGGGACAGGGGCTGGCTACACCTTC. Translating gives CASRAGTGAGYTF.

The chain couples TRBV5-4 to TRBJ2-7; D uncertain. The V gene's germline CDR1 is SGHNT and CDR2 YYREEE (reference sequence). Trimming shortened V by 0 bases and J by 2 bases, and 9 bases separated the two germline ends. CDR3 size: 14 residues. CDR3 in amino acids: CASSLDPVTYEQYF. The CDR3 bases are TGTGCCAGCAGCTTGGACCCGGTAACCTACGAGCAGTACTTC.

The J gene is TRBJ2-1, the V gene TRBV15; 12 nucleotides align to TRBD1. The CDR3 extends over 16 amino acids. Germline trimming cut 3 bases from V and 15 bases from J; bases unmatched to any gene: 15. Germline CDR1 and CDR2: LNHNV and YYDKDF (reference sequence). CDR3 residues: CATSSTRGRDRGLWFF. The CDR3 bases are TGTGCCACCAGCAGCACCAGAGGGAGGGACAGGGGGCTCTGGTTCTTC.

This clone was detected a few times. DNA of the CDR3: TGTGCCTGGAGGATACAGGGTGGCTACACCTTC. Its protein product is CAWRIQGGYTF. The J gene is TRBJ1-2, the V gene TRBV30; possibly TRBD1 for D (6 bases). Germline V lookup: CDR1 GTSNPN, CDR2 SVGIG (reference sequence). V lost 3 bases to trimming and J lost 7 bases, with 9 bases between them. The CDR3 loop spans 11 amino acids.

V is TRBV15 and J is TRBJ2-5, with a tentative D call TRBD2 (5 bases). Trimming shortened V by 0 bases and J by 4 bases, and 9 bases separated the two germline ends. The germline gives CDR1 LNHNV, CDR2 YYDKDF (reference sequence). This CDR3 has 14 amino acids. CDR3 sequence (DNA): TGTGCCACCAGCAGAGATGCTCGGGGAGAGACCCAGTACTTC. Amino acid sequence: CATSRDARGETQYF.

In nucleotides, the CDR3 is TGCAGCGCCACGACAGGGGACTCCTACGAGCAGTACTTC. Its translation is CSATTGDSYEQYF. The chain carries TRBV29-1 and TRBJ2-7; 8 nucleotides align to TRBD1. Germline trimming cut 7 bases from V and 0 bases from J; bases unmatched to any gene: 5. The germline CDR1 and CDR2 sequences are SQVTM and ANQGSEA. This CDR3 is 13 amino acids long.

V and J are TRBV9 and TRBJ2-7; D may be TRBD1 (6 bases). This CDR3 is 14 amino acids long. CDR1 is SGDLS, CDR2 YYNGEE, per germline. V was cut by 4 bases and J by 2 bases, with 13 bases left in between. The CDR3 DNA sequence: TGTGCCAGCAGCCGAAATGGGGGCCCCTACGAGCAGTACTTC. This gives the protein CASSRNGGPYEQYF.

This chain joins TRBV6-5 and TRBJ1-2; possible D gene TRBD1, 6 bases. The CDR3 extends over 15 amino acids. Germline V gene lookup returns CDR1 MNHEY and CDR2 SVGAGI. V dropped 0 bases and J dropped 6 bases, with 14 bases sitting between them. CDR3 in DNA: TGTGCCAGCAGTTACTCAGCTAGGGGGACGGATGGCTACACCTTC. Amino acid sequence: CASSYSARGTDGYTF.

The chain links TRBV27 to TRBJ2-5; TRBD2 matches 13 bases. Unmatched junction bases numbered 11, after V lost 8 bases and J lost 5 bases. CDR1 MNHEY and CDR2 SMNVEV come from the germline V gene (reference sequence). This CDR3 region has 16 residues. DNA for the CDR3: TGTGCCAGCGCACTTACTAGCGGGAGGGCCGGGGAGACCCAGTACTTC. It yields the protein CASALTSGRAGETQYF.

The chain recombines TRBV7-8 with TRBJ2-3; 8 nucleotides match TRBD2. Trimming took 6 bases from V and 2 from J; bases not matched to a gene: 4. Germline lookup yields CDR1 SGHVS and CDR2 FQNEAQ. The CDR3 is made up of 14 amino acids. The CDR3 region is CASSSGELTDTQYF. DNA for the CDR3: TGTGCCAGCAGTAGCGGGGAACTCACAGATACGCAGTATTTT. The entire variable domain, with the rest obtained from reference TRBV7-8 and TRBJ2-3, is as follows: GAGVSQSPRYKVAKRGQDVALRCDPISGHVSLFWYQQALGQGPEFLTYFQNEAQLDKSGLPSDRFFAERPEGSVSTLKIQRTQQEDSAVYLCASSSGELTDTQYFGPGTRLTVL.

As regards this clone: This same CDR3 is encoded by further DNA sequences in the sample. The CDR3 DNA follows: TGTGCCAGCTCTCCAGCCGGGATCTACGAGCAGTACTTC. The encoded protein is CASSPAGIYEQYF. The chain employs TRBV18 and TRBJ2-7, with D maybe TRBD2 (5 bases). V was shortened by 6 bases and J by 3 bases, with 12 bases between the two germline ends. The germline gives CDR1 KGHSH, CDR2 LQKENI. CDR3 length: 13 residues.

The gene calls are TRBV27 and TRBJ1-6, with D maybe TRBD1 (6 bases). The CDR3 is made up of 15 amino acids. Germline V gives CDR1 MNHEY, CDR2 SMNVEV (reference sequence). Trimming took off 2 bases at V and 12 bases at J, with 17 bases between the two ends. CDR3: CASSLGAWGGEPLHF. DNA of the CDR3: TGTGCCAGCAGTTTAGGGGCATGGGGGGGCGAACCCCTCCACTTT.

The chain uses TRBV27 and TRBJ2-1; D unresolved. V was trimmed by 6 bases and J by 8 bases, leaving 8 bases between them. This CDR3 is 11 amino acids long. Germline V gives CDR1 MNHEY, CDR2 SMNVEV (reference sequence). CDR3 amino acids: CASSQGDEQFF. Here the CDR3 DNA reads TGTGCCAGCAGCCAAGGAGATGAGCAGTTCTTC.

The chain joins TRBV7-2 to TRBJ2-1; 7 nucleotides align to TRBD2. The V segment lost 8 bases and the J segment 7 bases; nucleotides outside the gene matches: 11. This CDR3 contains 14 residues. Germline CDR1 SGHTA, CDR2 FQGNSA. Written as DNA, the CDR3 is TGTGCCAGCCTCCTGGCGGGGCGGGAGAATGAGCAGTTCTTC. Protein: CASLLAGRENEQFF.

This clone appeared once. The chain has TRBV4-1 and TRBJ2-1; 12 nucleotides align to TRBD2. The length of the CDR3 is 15 residues. Germline assignment: CDR1 MGHRA and CDR2 YSYEKL. V shed 3 bases, J shed 7 bases, and the junction held 4 bases outside the gene matches. The chain's CDR3 is CASSQLAGGPNEQFF. The CDR3 DNA follows: TGCGCCAGCAGCCAGCTAGCGGGAGGGCCAAATGAGCAGTTCTTC.

The chain employs TRBV7-8 and TRBJ1-1; tentatively, D is TRBD1 (5 bases). Germline CDR1 SGHVS, CDR2 FQNEAQ. The CDR3 is 15 amino acids. Between the trimmed V and J ends, which lost 8 bases and 4 bases, there was a span of 20 bases. In DNA, the CDR3 is TGTGCCAGCGCCTCAAGTCCAGGGCGAGGCACTGAAGCTTTCTTT. Translating it yields CASASSPGRGTEAFF. The full variable domain, completed using reference TRBV7-8 and TRBJ1-1, is GAGVSQSPRYKVAKRGQDVALRCDPISGHVSLFWYQQALGQGPEFLTYFQNEAQLDKSGLPSDRFFAERPEGSVSTLKIQRTQQEDSAVYLCASASSPGRGTEAFFGQGTRLTVV.

The chain joins TRBV11-2 to TRBJ2-1, with 13 nucleotides matching TRBD2. The germline V gene encodes CDR1 SGHAT and CDR2 FQNNGV. The V segment lost 4 bases and the J segment 8 bases; nucleotides outside the gene matches: 11. This CDR3 region has 17 residues. CDR3 sequence reads: CASSSLFRTSGSYEQFF. The CDR3 DNA sequence: TGTGCCAGCAGCTCGCTCTTTAGGACTAGCGGGAGTTATGAGCAGTTCTTC.

The chain joins TRBV29-1 to TRBJ2-3; TRBD2 is a possible D gene (5 bases). V lost 5 bases and J 6 bases, leaving 12 bases between the germline ends. This CDR3 comprises 12 residues. The germline gives CDR1 SQVTM, CDR2 ANQGSEA. The CDR3 bases are TGCAGCGTTACCGAGGGTTTCGATACGCAGTATTTT. It yields the protein CSVTEGFDTQYF.

The V and J genes are TRBV6-5 and TRBJ1-1; the D gene is possibly TRBD1 (6 bases). The CDR3 is 15 residues long. The germline CDR1 and CDR2 sequences are MNHEY and SVGAGI. V lost 0 bases and J 4 bases, leaving 12 bases between the germline ends. CDR3 region: CASSYSIGGGTEAFF. The CDR3 nucleotides read TGTGCCAGCAGTTACTCGATAGGGGGGGGCACTGAAGCTTTCTTT.

The chain uses TRBV19 and TRBJ2-6; D is unclear. The CDR3 totals 16 residues. Germline CDR1 and CDR2: LNHDA and SQIVND (reference sequence). V was shortened by 3 bases and J by 0 bases, with 9 bases between the two germline ends. DNA for the CDR3: TGTGCCAGTAGTATTTTGGGCCTCTCTGGGGCCAACGTCCTGACTTTC. It encodes CASSILGLSGANVLTF.

The rearrangement uses TRBV6-6 and TRBJ2-5; D ambiguous. Germline V gives CDR1 MNHNY, CDR2 SVGAGI (reference sequence). The CDR3 is 12 residues long. Trimming pared 0 bases from V and 5 bases from J, leaving 4 bases between. Here the CDR3 DNA reads TGTGCCAGCAGTTACTCTCGGGAGACCCAGTACTTC. Its protein product is CASSYSRETQYF.

V and J are TRBV18 and TRBJ1-2, with 9 positions matching TRBD1. Germline assignment: CDR1 KGHSH and CDR2 LQKENI. The CDR3 covers 15 residues. The V and J ends lost 2 bases and 2 bases, in that order; junction bases with no gene match: 3. In nucleotides, the CDR3 is TGTGCCAGCTCACCAGGGACAGGGATGAACTATGGCTACACCTTC. Translation gives CASSPGTGMNYGYTF.

This sequence joins TRBV6-1 and TRBJ1-2, with 7 bases identical to TRBD1. Germline CDR1 reads MNHNS; CDR2 reads SASEGT. The length of the CDR3 is 14 residues. V shed 8 bases and J 7 bases; nucleotides not matched to a gene: 13. Written as DNA, the CDR3 is TGTGCCAGCGCTTTCCTGGGACAGTCGGGTGGCTACACCTTC. It yields the protein CASAFLGQSGGYTF.

The chain recombines TRBV12-5 with TRBJ2-1; weak D call: TRBD1 (5 bases). Germline values: CDR1 LGHNT, CDR2 FRNRAP. This CDR3 is built from 13 residues. Trimming stripped 1 base from V and 5 bases from J, with 6 bases between. DNA for the CDR3: TGTGCTAGTGGTTTGGGCAGGGACAATGAGCAGTTCTTC. Translated: CASGLGRDNEQFF.